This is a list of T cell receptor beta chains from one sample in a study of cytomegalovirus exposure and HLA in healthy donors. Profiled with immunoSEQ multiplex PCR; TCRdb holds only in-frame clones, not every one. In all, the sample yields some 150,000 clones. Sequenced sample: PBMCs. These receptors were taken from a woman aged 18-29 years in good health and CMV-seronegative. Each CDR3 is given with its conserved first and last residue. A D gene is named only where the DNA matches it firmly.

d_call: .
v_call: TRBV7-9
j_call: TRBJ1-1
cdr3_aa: CASSSLANTEAFF
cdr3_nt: TGTGCCAGCAGCTCCTTGGCGAACACTGAAGCTTTCTTT

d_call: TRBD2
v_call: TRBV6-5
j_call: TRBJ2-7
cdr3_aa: CASSWTSGSYEQYF
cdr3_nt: TGTGCCAGCAGTTGGACTAGCGGGAGCTACGAGCAGTACTTC

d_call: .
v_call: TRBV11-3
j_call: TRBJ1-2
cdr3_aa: CASSLVGERNYGYTF
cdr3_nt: TGTGCCAGCAGCTTGGTGGGCGAGCGGAACTATGGCTACACCTTC

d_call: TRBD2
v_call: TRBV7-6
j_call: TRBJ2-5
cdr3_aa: CASSPRKVAGGLETQYF
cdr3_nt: TGTGCCAGCAGCCCTAGAAAAGTTGCGGGAGGGCTTGAGACCCAGTACTTC

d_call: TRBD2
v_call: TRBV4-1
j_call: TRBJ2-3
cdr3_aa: CASSQAGGTSTDTQYF
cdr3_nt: TGCGCCAGCAGCCAAGCGGGAGGGACTAGCACAGATACGCAGTATTTT

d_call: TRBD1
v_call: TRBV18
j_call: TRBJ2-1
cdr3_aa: CASSPRDRGRNEQFF
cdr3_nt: TGTGCCAGCTCACCACGGGACAGGGGGAGGAATGAGCAGTTCTTC

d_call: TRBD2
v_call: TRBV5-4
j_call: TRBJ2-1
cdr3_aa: CASSLLGGRDNEQFF
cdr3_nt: TGTGCCAGCAGCTTGTTAGGCGGGAGGGATAATGAGCAGTTCTTC

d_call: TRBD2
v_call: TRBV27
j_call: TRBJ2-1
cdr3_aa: CASSLSSLAGYEQFF
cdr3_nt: TGTGCCAGCAGTTTATCGTCCCTAGCGGGCTATGAGCAGTTCTTC

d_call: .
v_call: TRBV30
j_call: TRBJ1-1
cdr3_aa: CAWSRTLGGTEAFF
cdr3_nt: TGTGCCTGGAGTCGTACCCTCGGGGGGACTGAAGCTTTCTTT

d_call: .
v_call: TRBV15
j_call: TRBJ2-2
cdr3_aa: CATSGGTANTGELFF
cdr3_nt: TGTGCCACCAGCGGGGGGACAGCAAACACCGGGGAGCTGTTTTTT

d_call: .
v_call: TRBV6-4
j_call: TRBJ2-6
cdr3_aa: CASSEEYPGANVLTF
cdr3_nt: TGTGCCAGCAGCGAGGAGTACCCTGGGGCCAACGTCCTGACTTTC

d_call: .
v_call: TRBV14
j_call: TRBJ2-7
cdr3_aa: CASSQGHRVYEQYF
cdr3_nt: TGTGCCAGCAGCCAAGGTCACAGGGTTTACGAGCAGTACTTC

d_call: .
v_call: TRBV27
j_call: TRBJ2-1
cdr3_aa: CASTPGPSFSYNEQFF
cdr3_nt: TGTGCCAGCACCCCGGGTCCATCCTTCTCCTACAATGAGCAGTTCTTC

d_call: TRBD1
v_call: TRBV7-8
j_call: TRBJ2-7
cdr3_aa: CASSSRTGGYEQYF
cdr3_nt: TGTGCCAGCAGCTCCCGGACAGGGGGGTACGAGCAGTACTTC

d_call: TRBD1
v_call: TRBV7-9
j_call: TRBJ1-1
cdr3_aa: CASSLGEQGRGTFF
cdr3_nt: TGTGCCAGCAGCTTGGGGGAACAGGGGCGCGGAACTTTCTTT

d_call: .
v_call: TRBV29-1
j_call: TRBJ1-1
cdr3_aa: CSVGPLIRQNTEAFF
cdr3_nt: TGCAGCGTTGGCCCACTTATAAGACAGAACACTGAAGCTTTCTTT

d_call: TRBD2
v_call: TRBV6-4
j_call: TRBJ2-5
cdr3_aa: CASSDWTSGLQETQYF
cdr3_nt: TGTGCCAGCAGTGACTGGACTAGCGGGCTACAAGAGACCCAGTACTTC

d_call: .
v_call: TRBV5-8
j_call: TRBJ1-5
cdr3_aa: CASRLRGLNSNQPQHF
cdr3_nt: TGTGCCAGCAGACTCAGAGGGTTAAATAGCAATCAGCCCCAGCATTTT

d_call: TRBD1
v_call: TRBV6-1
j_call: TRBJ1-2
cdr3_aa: CASSLDRGREGYTF
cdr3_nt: TGTGCCAGCAGCCTGGACAGGGGGCGAGAAGGCTACACCTTC

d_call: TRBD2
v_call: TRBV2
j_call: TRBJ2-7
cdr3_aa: CARGLAGDTYEQYF
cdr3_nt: TGTGCCAGGGGACTAGCGGGAGATACCTACGAGCAGTACTTC

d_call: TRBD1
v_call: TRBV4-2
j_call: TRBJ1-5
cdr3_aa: CASSQDPGQGNQPQHF
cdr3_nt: TGTGCCAGCAGCCAAGATCCGGGACAGGGGAATCAGCCCCAGCATTTT

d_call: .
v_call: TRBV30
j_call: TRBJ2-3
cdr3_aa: CAWDRSSTDTQYF
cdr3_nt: TGTGCCTGGGACAGATCTAGCACAGATACGCAGTATTTT

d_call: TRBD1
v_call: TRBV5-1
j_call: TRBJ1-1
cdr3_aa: CASSLEGQGYTEAFF
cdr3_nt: TGCGCCAGCAGCTTGGAGGGACAGGGATATACTGAAGCTTTCTTT

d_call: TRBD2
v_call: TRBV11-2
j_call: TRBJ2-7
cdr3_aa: CASSFPLSSGRRFRGEQYF
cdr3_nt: TGTGCCAGCAGCTTCCCGCTTTCTAGCGGGAGACGGTTTCGGGGCGAGCAGTACTTC

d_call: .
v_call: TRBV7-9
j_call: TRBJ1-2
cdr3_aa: CASSPYPRGGEDYGYTF
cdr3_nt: TGTGCCAGCAGCCCTTATCCGAGAGGAGGGGAGGACTATGGCTACACCTTC

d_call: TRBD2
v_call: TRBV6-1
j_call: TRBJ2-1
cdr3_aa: CASTDSGIYNEQFF
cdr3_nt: TGTGCCAGCACCGACAGCGGGATTTACAATGAGCAGTTCTTC

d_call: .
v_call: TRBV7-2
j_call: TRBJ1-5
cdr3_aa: CASSLGPWGGILPQHF
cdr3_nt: TGTGCCAGCAGCTTAGGCCCGTGGGGGGGAATACTGCCCCAGCATTTT

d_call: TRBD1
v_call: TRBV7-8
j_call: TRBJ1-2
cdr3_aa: CASSRDRNYGYTF
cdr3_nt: TGTGCCAGCAGCCGGGACAGGAACTATGGCTACACCTTC

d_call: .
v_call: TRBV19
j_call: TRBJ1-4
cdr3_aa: CASTRGGSGEKLFF
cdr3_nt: TGTGCCAGTACCCGAGGGGGAAGTGGTGAAAAACTGTTTTTT

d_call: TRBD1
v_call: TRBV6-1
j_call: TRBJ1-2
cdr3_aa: CASSTGQGGYGYTF
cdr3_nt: TGTGCCAGCAGCACCGGACAGGGCGGCTATGGCTACACCTTC

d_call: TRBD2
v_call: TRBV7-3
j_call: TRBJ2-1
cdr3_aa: CASSLERGGFSEQFF
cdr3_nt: TGTGCCAGCAGCTTGGAGCGGGGAGGGTTCAGTGAGCAGTTCTTC

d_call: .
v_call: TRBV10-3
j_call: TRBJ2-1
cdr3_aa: CAISDLDEQFF
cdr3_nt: TGTGCCATCAGTGACTTAGATGAGCAGTTCTTC

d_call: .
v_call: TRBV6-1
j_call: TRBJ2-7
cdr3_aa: CASSDEPGSYEQYF
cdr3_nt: TGTGCCAGCAGTGACGAGCCAGGGTCATACGAGCAGTACTTC